A single sample is the source of the 10 T cell receptor beta chains below, sequenced in a study of T cells in Graves' hyperthyroidism and ophthalmopathy. Amplified TCR beta CDR3 regions came from RNA transcripts. When the TCR CDR3 underwent first-round RT-PCR, the HTBI primer set was used. MiXCR was run by TCRdb on the multiplex PCR reads, yielding one entry per CDR3 protein. This sample has 300,000 to 350,000 distinct CDR3 sequences; approximately 14% occur once, and the top ten carry 20% to 25%. What was sequenced was blood. These receptor sequences come from a woman in her thirties with Graves' hyperthyroidism.

This clonotype occurred a few times. The rearrangement uses TRBV15 and TRBJ2-7; 11 bases are shared with TRBD1. This CDR3 is 16 amino acids long. The ends lost 3 bases at V and 5 bases at J; junction bases unmatched: 9. Germline V gives CDR1 LNHNV, CDR2 YYDKDF (reference sequence). The CDR3 reads CATSRGMGQGEDEQYF. CDR3 nucleotides: TGTGCCACCAGCAGGGGGATGGGACAGGGGGAGGACGAGCAGTACTTC.

The chain employs TRBV19 and TRBJ2-1; D possibly uses TRBD1 or TRBD2 (7 bases each). Trimming took off 3 bases at V and 4 bases at J, with 13 bases between the two ends. Per germline, CDR1 LNHDA and CDR2 SQIVND (reference sequence). The CDR3 extends over 15 amino acids. This chain's CDR3 is CASSIPGGGYNEQFF. As DNA, the CDR3 is TGTGCCAGTAGTATCCCAGGGGGAGGGTACAATGAGCAGTTCTTC.

This clonotype was found many times. The chain links TRBV20-1 to TRBJ1-1; D uncertain. The germline V gene encodes CDR1 DFQATT and CDR2 SNEGSKA (reference sequence). CDR3 length equals 15 residues. Between the trimmed V and J ends, which lost 1 base and 1 base, there was a span of 13 bases. CDR3 region: CSARVGASTNTEAFF. CDR3 DNA: TGCAGTGCTAGAGTGGGCGCCAGCACGAACACTGAAGCTTTCTTT.

The rearrangement links TRBV4-3 to TRBJ2-2, with D perhaps matching TRBD1 (6 bases). Deletions cut 4 bases from V and 0 bases from J, with 9 bases between. Germline values: CDR1 LGHNA, CDR2 YSLEER. The CDR3 has 15 amino acids. The CDR3 bases are TGCGCCAGCAGCCCCAGGGGCGCGAACACCGGGGAGCTGTTTTTT. The encoded protein is CASSPRGANTGELFF.

This clonotype was found many times. The chain combines TRBV2 with TRBJ2-1, with 9 positions matching TRBD1. Germline CDR1 reads SNHLY; CDR2 reads FYNNEI. This CDR3 is 14 amino acids long. After removal of 5 bases from V and 10 bases from J, the junction contained 9 bases not matched to a gene. This chain's CDR3 is CASSSRTGANEQFF. CDR3 nucleotides: TGTGCCAGCAGTTCGAGGACAGGGGCTAACGAGCAGTTCTTC. Full variable domain (missing parts from reference TRBV2 and TRBJ2-1): EPEVTQTPSHQVTQMGQEVILRCVPISNHLYFYWYRQILGQKVEFLVSFYNNEISEKSEIFDDQFSVERPDGSNFTLKIRSTKLEDSAMYFCASSSRTGANEQFFGPGTRLTVL.

This clonotype was observed many times. The chain joins TRBV30 to TRBJ1-1, with unresolved D. Trimming shortened V by 3 bases and J by 1 base, and 6 bases separated the two germline ends. Germline CDR1 reads GTSNPN; CDR2 reads SVGIG (reference sequence). The CDR3 is 12 residues long. CDR3 DNA sequence: TGTGCCTGGAGACCGGGGAACACTGAAGCTTTCTTT. Residues: CAWRPGNTEAFF. The whole variable domain, remainder taken from reference TRBV30 and TRBJ1-1, is SQTIHQWPATLVQPVGSPLSLECTVEGTSNPNLYWYRQAAGRGLQLLFYSVGIGQISSEVPQNLSASRPQDRQFILSSKKLLLSDSGFYLCAWRPGNTEAFFGQGTRLTVV.

As concerns this clonotype: A read error may explain this, as a much larger clone is one base away. The CDR3 does not end in the conserved phenylalanine or tryptophan, so this is likely a read error. The chain couples TRBV2 to TRBJ2-7; D gene ambiguous. This CDR3 has 13 residues. Germline V gene data show CDR1 as SNHLY and CDR2 as FYNNEI. V was clipped by 4 bases and J by 0 bases, with 7 bases between them. DNA of the CDR3: TGTGCCAGCAGTGCGCCCCGCTCCTACGAGCAGTACCTC. This gives the protein CASSAPRSYEQYL.

There are a few counts of this clonotype. The J gene is TRBJ2-1, the V gene TRBV28, with 7 bases aligning to TRBD1. CDR1 is MDHEN, CDR2 SYDVKM, per germline. The V gene end was trimmed by 2 bases and the J gene end by 3 bases; junction bases not matched to a gene: 4. The CDR3 sequence is 15 residues long. CDR3 sequence (DNA): TGTGCCAGCAGTTTAAAGGGGGCGGGCTACAATGAGCAGTTCTTC. Its translation is CASSLKGAGYNEQFF.

This clonotype was counted at least ten times. The CDR3 reads CASTRARGRNNEQFF. The CDR3 nucleotides are TGTGCCAGCACCCGAGCCAGGGGGCGCAACAATGAGCAGTTCTTC. This sequence joins TRBV12-3 or TRBV12-4 and TRBJ2-1; 8 bases line up with TRBD1. The V segment lost 7 bases and the J segment 5 bases; nucleotides outside the gene matches: 10. The CDR3 is 15 amino acids.

The table lists this clonotype with a few counts. The chain employs TRBV20-1 and TRBJ1-3; D is uncertain. V was shortened by 6 bases and J by 2 bases, with 5 bases between the two germline ends. CDR1 DFQATT and CDR2 SNEGSKA come from the germline V gene (reference sequence). The CDR3 loop spans 11 amino acids. The CDR3 region has the DNA TGCAGTGCCCAAACTGGAAACACCATATATTTT. Amino acids: CSAQTGNTIYF.